The rows below give T cell receptor beta chains drawn from one sample of a study of identical twins. TCRdb processed the 5' RACE reads anew with MiXCR; each CDR3 protein has one entry. The sample holds 1.5 million to 2 million distinct CDR3 sequences, less than 40% seen once. The sequencing input was cord blood. The receptor set was obtained from a newborn girl in good health. CDR3s include the opening cysteine and the closing phenylalanine or tryptophan.

v_gene: TRBV2; CDR3aa: CASLIVAATLTDTQYF
v_gene: TRBV6-6; CDR3aa: CASSPRGQGIGAFF
v_gene: TRBV7-9; CDR3aa: CASSAGGRAGSGNTIYF
v_gene: TRBV4-1; CDR3aa: CASSQVLGQRSSYEQYF
v_gene: TRBV7-9; CDR3aa: CASSPQLLDYGYTF
v_gene: TRBV18; CDR3aa: CASSRGLEAYEQYF
v_gene: TRBV6-6; CDR3aa: CASSYGPLAGSYEQYF
v_gene: TRBV28; CDR3aa: CASSLWGTSGIRPGSYNEQFF
v_gene: TRBV13; CDR3aa: CASSLYLSGLTDTQYF
v_gene: TRBV5-6; CDR3aa: CASSLEWGDNEQFF
v_gene: TRBV20-1; CDR3aa: CSAKGTWYNEQYF
v_gene: TRBV20-1; CDR3aa: CSARGLGSQPQHF
v_gene: TRBV5-1; CDR3aa: CASSLTELAGEQYF
v_gene: TRBV7-2; CDR3aa: CASSLGEATNEKLFF
v_gene: TRBV9; CDR3aa: CASSLRLRTSGRADTQYF
v_gene: TRBV4-1; CDR3aa: CASSQGLMGPISGQPQHF
v_gene: TRBV20-1; CDR3aa: CSARDPRDRGATEQFF
v_gene: TRBV12-3/TRBV12-4; CDR3aa: CASSLKTGGTYEQYF
v_gene: TRBV12-5; CDR3aa: CASGLVGAGYNEQFF
v_gene: TRBV5-1; CDR3aa: CASSFPLAGSTDTQYF
v_gene: TRBV12-3/TRBV12-4; CDR3aa: CASSPQGATSTDTQYF
v_gene: TRBV6-5; CDR3aa: CASSYSGVGNQPQHF
v_gene: TRBV6-1; CDR3aa: CASSEGTGRRGYTF
v_gene: TRBV11-2; CDR3aa: CASSLRAGGSNQPQHF
v_gene: TRBV12-3/TRBV12-4; CDR3aa: CASSFGTSPRKTYEQYF
v_gene: TRBV14; CDR3aa: CASSLLVRGPNEKLFF
v_gene: TRBV28; CDR3aa: CASSIPLRRTSGGTTTYNEQFF
v_gene: TRBV5-6; CDR3aa: CASSFASVGTDTQYF
v_gene: TRBV12-3/TRBV12-4; CDR3aa: CASSLSKKGYGYTF
v_gene: TRBV10-3; CDR3aa: CAIKGEGADTQYF
v_gene: TRBV9; CDR3aa: CASRGGDQEQYF
v_gene: TRBV27; CDR3aa: CASSLRALSSYEQYF